This T cell receptor (beta chain) was recovered during a study of cytomegalovirus exposure and HLA in healthy donors. Study information: Samples from HLA-typed donors yielded 85 million to 95 million unique TCRs in an early data release.

In the case of this clone: The antigen remains unidentified.

Study-level points and caveats: Most TCR sequences were rare, but some public TCRs occurred in many donors. Earlier analysis looked at TCR beta V segments, and most were productive about 90% or about 30% of the time. Researchers reported in a later analysis that a missense DCLRE1C variant was tied to TCR beta V- and J-gene trimming.

It was with 60 Vbeta and 13 Jbeta primers that the PCR ran. Assay used: immunoSEQ multiplex PCR; TCRdb lists only in-frame clones, some missing. The profile covers around 78,000 clones, with around 81% appearing a single time and 1.1% taken by the ten largest. The trim removed 4 bases at V and 6 bases at J, leaving 7 bases unmatched. CDR3 length: 14 residues. The germline V gene encodes CDR1 MNHEY and CDR2 SVGAGI. The receptor was derived from a male donor in good health and CMV-seronegative. The specimen was PBMCs. The chain recombines TRBV6-5 with TRBJ1-1; TRBD1 aligns across 8 bases. The CDR3: CASSFDRGVAEAFF. The CDR3 DNA is TGTGCCAGCAGTTTCGACAGGGGAGTGGCTGAAGCTTTCTTT.